These 30 T cell receptor beta chains came from one sample sequenced in a study of blood T cell repertoires in COVID-19. The repertoire was sequenced with immunoSEQ multiplex PCR; TCRdb's copy has only in-frame clones and lacks some. The repertoire includes more than 100,000 clones, about four fifths of them detected once, and about 4% sits in the top ten. Sequenced material: peripheral blood. These receptors all come from a woman aged 80 or over with acute or convalescent COVID-19.

This chain links TRBV5-4 with TRBJ1-1; perhaps TRBD1 as D (5 bases). The V and J ends lost 4 bases and 5 bases respectively, with 21 bases between them. This CDR3 spans 16 amino acids. Germline V lookup: CDR1 SGHNT, CDR2 YYREEE (reference sequence). The CDR3 region is CASSPTGGGLRTEAFF. Here the CDR3 DNA reads TGTGCCAGCAGCCCTACCGGCGGGGGACTAAGGACTGAAGCTTTCTTT.

This rearrangement joins TRBV7-2 to TRBJ2-3; D unclear. CDR1 SGHTA and CDR2 FQGNSA come from the germline V gene. This CDR3 spans 12 amino acids. The ends were cut back, 4 bases at V and 2 bases at J, with 4 bases in the middle. The CDR3 is CASSSFTDTQYF. The DNA of the CDR3 is TGTGCCAGCAGCTCATTCACAGATACGCAGTATTTT.

This chain connects TRBV6-5 to TRBJ1-2; possible D gene TRBD1, 5 bases. CDR1 MNHEY and CDR2 SVGAGI come from the germline V gene. The CDR3 has 14 amino acids. The V gene lost 4 bases and the J gene lost 1 base, with 10 bases spanning the gap. The CDR3 here is CASSSRQINYGYTF. CDR3 in DNA: TGTGCCAGCAGTTCGCGACAGATTAACTATGGCTACACCTTC.

The rearrangement links TRBV28 to TRBJ1-1; D is unresolved. Trimming cost V 5 bases and J 4 bases, with 11 bases left between them. CDR1 and CDR2 from the germline V gene are MDHEN and SYDVKM. CDR3 length: 13 amino acids. The CDR3 nucleotides read TGTGCCAGCAGTCGGGGTTTCATCACTGAAGCTTTCTTT. Its protein is CASSRGFITEAFF. Using reference TRBV28 and TRBJ1-1 for the parts outside the CDR3, the full variable domain is DVKVTQSSRYLVKRTGEKVFLECVQDMDHENMFWYRQDPGLGLRLIYFSYDVKMKEKGDIPEGYSVSREKKERFSLILESASTNQTSMYLCASSRGFITEAFFGQGTRLTVV.

This clone was counted a single time. This chain joins TRBV7-2 and TRBJ1-2; 9 nucleotides agree with TRBD1. The germline V gene encodes CDR1 SGHTA and CDR2 FQGNSA. The CDR3 loop spans 14 amino acids. Germline trimming cut 5 bases from V and 5 bases from J; bases unmatched to any gene: 6. The CDR3 here is CASSPQGTGYGYTF. In DNA, the CDR3 is TGTGCCAGCAGCCCGCAGGGGACAGGGTATGGCTACACCTTC.

The chain links TRBV7-3 to TRBJ1-1, with D tentatively TRBD1 (6 bases). The germline V gene has CDR1 SGHTA and CDR2 FQGTGA. V lost 5 bases to trimming and J lost 1 base, with 11 bases between them. The CDR3 spans 14 residues. CDR3 sequence reads: CASSATGENTEAFF. The DNA for the CDR3 is TGTGCCAGCAGCGCGACAGGAGAGAACACTGAAGCTTTCTTT. The entire variable domain, with the rest obtained from reference TRBV7-3 and TRBJ1-1, is as follows: GAGVSQTPSNKVTEKGKYVELRCDPISGHTALYWYRQSLGQGPEFLIYFQGTGAADDSGLPNDRFFAVRPEGSVSTLKIQRTERGDSAVYLCASSATGENTEAFFGQGTRLTVV.

V usage is TRBV12-3 or TRBV12-4 and J usage is TRBJ1-1, with D uncertain. V shed 3 bases and J shed 1 base, with 6 bases lying between them. The CDR3 consists of 13 residues. The CDR3 spells CASSFPGNTEAFF. In DNA form, the CDR3 reads TGTGCCAGCAGTTTCCCAGGGAACACTGAAGCTTTCTTT.

V gene TRBV5-1 combines with J gene TRBJ2-6, with 9 bases lining up with TRBD1. Looked up from germline, CDR1 is SGHRS and CDR2 is YFSETQ. This CDR3 region has 18 residues. The V segment lost 4 bases and the J segment 0 bases; nucleotides outside the gene matches: 8. The CDR3 DNA is TGCGCCAGCAGCCTAAATACACAGGGGGCCTCTGGGGCCAACGTCCTGACTTTC. It codes for CASSLNTQGASGANVLTF. Supplemented by reference TRBV5-1 and TRBJ2-6, the full variable domain reads KAGVTQTPRYLIKTRGQQVTLSCSPISGHRSVSWYQQTPGQGLQFLFEYFSETQRNKGNFPGRFSGRQFSNSRSEMNVSTLELGDSALYLCASSLNTQGASGANVLTFGAGSRLTVL.

This sequence joins TRBV25-1 and TRBJ2-7; D gene unclear. Trimming left V 2 bases short and J 3 bases short, with 5 bases between. Per germline, CDR1 MGHDK and CDR2 SYGVNS. CDR3 length: 12 amino acids. As DNA, the CDR3 is TGTGCCAGCAGTGAACAATTCTACGAGCAGTACTTC. This gives the protein CASSEQFYEQYF.

J is TRBJ2-7 and V is TRBV7-2; the match to TRBD1 covers 7 bases. In germline, CDR1 is SGHTA, CDR2 FQGNSA. CDR3 length: 14 amino acids. With 5 bases clipped from V and 1 base from J, the junction kept 5 bases outside the gene matches. Written as DNA, the CDR3 is TGTGCCAGCAGCCCTCAGACAGGGTCCTACGAGCAGTACTTC. It specifies CASSPQTGSYEQYF.

V gene TRBV4-1 combines with J gene TRBJ2-7; TRBD1 agrees at 9 bases. The CDR3 is 14 residues long. The germline gives CDR1 MGHRA, CDR2 YSYEKL. Unmatched junction bases numbered 8, after V lost 5 bases and J lost 6 bases. The CDR3 sequence is CASSFPGTGSEQYF. In nucleotides, the CDR3 is TGCGCCAGCAGCTTCCCCGGGACAGGGAGCGAGCAGTACTTC.

The J gene is TRBJ2-1, the V gene TRBV27; 8 bases fit TRBD2. The CDR3 is 17 residues long. Trimming removed 5 bases from V and 4 bases from J; junction bases left unmatched: 13. CDR1 is MNHEY, CDR2 SMNVEV, per germline (reference sequence). The CDR3 loop is CASSPYGGASGYNEQFF. In DNA, the CDR3 is TGTGCCAGCAGTCCTTACGGGGGGGCCTCGGGGTACAATGAGCAGTTCTTC.

This chain connects TRBV4-2 to TRBJ1-5; D call uncertain. Trimming removed 0 bases at V and 3 bases at J, with 9 bases between. Germline V gene sequence: CDR1 LGHNA, CDR2 YNFKEQ. This CDR3 region has 15 residues. This CDR3 is CASSQDRANNQPQHF. In DNA form, the CDR3 reads TGTGCCAGCAGCCAAGATAGAGCTAACAATCAGCCCCAGCATTTT.

V and J are TRBV11-2 and TRBJ1-1; D gene uncertain. Germline values: CDR1 SGHAT, CDR2 FQNNGV. CDR3 length equals 13 residues. The V end was cut by 2 bases, the J end by 7 bases, with 11 bases between. In DNA form, the CDR3 reads TGTGCCAGCAGCTTATCATCCTTCGGTGAAGCTTTCTTT. This encodes CASSLSSFGEAFF.

This clone appeared a single time. The V and J genes are TRBV6-6 and TRBJ1-1; D is ambiguous. The germline gives CDR1 MNHNY, CDR2 SVGAGI (reference sequence). Trimming cost V 7 bases and J 2 bases, with 11 bases left between them. The CDR3 spans 13 residues. The CDR3, as DNA: TGTGCCAGCAAAGAGGTGCTAAACACTGAAGCTTTCTTT. The encoded protein is CASKEVLNTEAFF.

The chain carries TRBV5-1 and TRBJ2-5, with D perhaps matching TRBD2 (6 bases). This CDR3 has 13 amino acids. V lost 4 bases and J 5 bases, leaving 12 bases between the germline ends. CDR1 is SGHRS, CDR2 YFSETQ, per germline. DNA for the CDR3: TGCGCCAGCAGCCCGGAGGGGTTGGAGACCCAGTACTTC. It translates to CASSPEGLETQYF. Full variable domain (missing parts from reference TRBV5-1 and TRBJ2-5): KAGVTQTPRYLIKTRGQQVTLSCSPISGHRSVSWYQQTPGQGLQFLFEYFSETQRNKGNFPGRFSGRQFSNSRSEMNVSTLELGDSALYLCASSPEGLETQYFGPGTRLLVL.

This chain connects TRBV30 to TRBJ2-2; D is perhaps TRBD1 (6 bases). V shed 1 base and J shed 4 bases, with 13 bases lying between them. The CDR3 loop spans 15 amino acids. Germline values: CDR1 GTSNPN, CDR2 SVGIG (reference sequence). The chain's CDR3 is CAWSAGALSTGELFF. CDR3 nucleotide sequence: TGTGCCTGGAGTGCAGGGGCATTGAGCACCGGGGAGCTGTTTTTT.

This chain's CDR3 is CASSPYPSDSHYGYTF. CDR3 DNA: TGCGCCAGCAGCCCTTACCCCTCCGACAGTCACTATGGCTACACCTTC. The chain joins TRBV4-3 to TRBJ1-2; D is possibly TRBD1 (5 bases). From germline, CDR1 is LGHNA and CDR2 YSLEER. The CDR3 loop spans 16 amino acids. Trimming shortened V by 4 bases and J by 3 bases, and 18 bases separated the two germline ends.

The chain uses TRBV5-1 and TRBJ2-2, with 10 bases fitting TRBD1. V gave up 1 base and J gave up 2 bases; unmatched junction bases: 8. The germline V gene has CDR1 SGHRS and CDR2 YFSETQ. CDR3 length: 18 amino acids. The CDR3: CASSLYGGQGVNTGELFF. The CDR3 DNA follows: TGCGCCAGCAGCTTGTATGGTGGACAGGGGGTCAACACCGGGGAGCTGTTTTTT.

This chain uses TRBV9 with TRBJ2-2, with 7 nucleotides matching TRBD1. J gave up 6 bases and V 3 bases, and 11 bases lay outside the gene matches. The CDR3 contains 16 residues. Looked up from germline, CDR1 is SGDLS and CDR2 is YYNGEE. The CDR3 region is CASSDPRTGFAGELFF. The CDR3 DNA reads as TGTGCCAGCAGCGACCCCAGGACAGGCTTCGCCGGGGAGCTGTTTTTT.

In this sample, this clone turned up a few times. This sequence joins TRBV12-5 and TRBJ2-1; D is perhaps TRBD2 (7 bases). CDR1 is LGHNT and CDR2 is FRNRAP in the germline V gene. CDR3 length equals 19 residues. The V gene lost 1 base and the J gene lost 6 bases, with 25 bases spanning the gap. The CDR3 sequence: CASGLARVAYSGGLNEQFF. The CDR3 nucleotides are TGTGCTAGTGGTTTGGCGAGGGTAGCGTATTCGGGGGGCCTCAATGAGCAGTTCTTC.

The CDR3 DNA reads TGTGCCAGCAGTCGACAGGGTAACTATGGCTACACCTTC. It is translated as CASSRQGNYGYTF. The chain carries TRBV6-5 and TRBJ1-2, with TRBD1 matching over 7 bases. V shed 5 bases, J shed 1 base, and the junction held 1 base outside the gene matches. Germline-derived CDR1 and CDR2 are MNHEY and SVGAGI. This CDR3 is 13 amino acids long.

J is TRBJ2-4 and V is TRBV5-3, with 11 bases identical to TRBD2. TRBV5-3 is an ORF for which the function is uncertain. The CDR3 sequence is 18 residues long. Losses at the gene ends were 3 bases for V and 0 bases for J; bases not matched to a gene: 8. Written as DNA, the CDR3 is TGTGCCAGAAGCTCCTATAGCGGGAGGGCATTAGCCAAAAACATTCAGTACTTC. Amino acid sequence: CARSSYSGRALAKNIQYF.

This sequence joins TRBV6-5 and TRBJ1-2, with 7 bases lining up with TRBD1. Unmatched junction bases numbered 7, after V lost 4 bases and J lost 5 bases. CDR1 and CDR2 from the germline V gene are MNHEY and SVGAGI. This CDR3 spans 14 amino acids. CDR3 in DNA: TGTGCCAGCAGTTCCACAGGGGTGGGATATGGCTACACCTTC. This translates into CASSSTGVGYGYTF.

The chain links TRBV4-2 to TRBJ1-2; 8 bases are a match to TRBD1. J gave up 8 bases and V 3 bases, and 11 bases lay outside the gene matches. CDR1 and CDR2 from the germline V gene are LGHNA and YNFKEQ. The CDR3 has 15 residues. The CDR3 nucleotides read TGTGCCAGCAGCCATCACGACAGGGGAGGAGGGGGCTACACCTTC. Translating gives CASSHHDRGGGGYTF.

The CDR3 bases are TGCGCCAGCATTGGAGGGAACGGTTACAATGAGCAGTTCTTC. Its translation is CASIGGNGYNEQFF. The chain employs TRBV5-1 and TRBJ2-1, with D tentatively TRBD2 (6 bases). Trimming stripped 6 bases from V and 4 bases from J, with 14 bases between. The CDR3 is 14 amino acids. Germline CDR1 is SGHRS and CDR2 is YFSETQ.

This clone has more than one count but fewer than ten. The chain carries TRBV19 and TRBJ2-3; the D gene is possibly TRBD1 (6 bases). Deletions cut 5 bases from V and 6 bases from J, with 21 bases between. The germline V gene has CDR1 LNHDA and CDR2 SQIVND (reference sequence). The CDR3 runs to 16 residues. CDR3 in DNA: TGTGCCAGTAGTCTCCGTAAGGGGGTTGTCGCGGATACGCAGTATTTT. Its protein product is CASSLRKGVVADTQYF.

This clone occurred a few times. This chain connects TRBV19 to TRBJ1-1; 8 bases align to TRBD1. J lost 5 bases, V lost 6 bases, and 5 bases had no gene match. This CDR3 region has 13 residues. Germline-derived CDR1 and CDR2 are LNHDA and SQIVND (reference sequence). CDR3 region: CASSADRGTEAFF. CDR3 in DNA: TGTGCCAGTAGCGCCGACAGGGGTACTGAAGCTTTCTTT.

A single count supports this clone. The chain combines TRBV11-2 with TRBJ1-6; D gene uncertain. The CDR3 sequence is 13 residues long. Trimming pared 5 bases from V and 9 bases from J, leaving 11 bases between. Germline lookup yields CDR1 SGHAT and CDR2 FQNNGV. This chain's CDR3 is CASSPRRSSPLHF. The CDR3 coding sequence is TGTGCCAGCAGCCCCCGACGGAGTTCACCCCTCCACTTT.

This clone was recorded a few times. The chain has TRBV6-2 or TRBV6-3 and TRBJ2-1; D gene uncertain. The germline gives CDR1 MNHEY, CDR2 SVGEGT. The V end was cut by 2 bases, the J end by 9 bases, with 11 bases between. The CDR3 contains 13 residues. The CDR3 sequence is CASSYVASREQFF. The DNA for the CDR3 is TGTGCCAGCAGTTACGTAGCTTCCCGTGAGCAGTTCTTC.